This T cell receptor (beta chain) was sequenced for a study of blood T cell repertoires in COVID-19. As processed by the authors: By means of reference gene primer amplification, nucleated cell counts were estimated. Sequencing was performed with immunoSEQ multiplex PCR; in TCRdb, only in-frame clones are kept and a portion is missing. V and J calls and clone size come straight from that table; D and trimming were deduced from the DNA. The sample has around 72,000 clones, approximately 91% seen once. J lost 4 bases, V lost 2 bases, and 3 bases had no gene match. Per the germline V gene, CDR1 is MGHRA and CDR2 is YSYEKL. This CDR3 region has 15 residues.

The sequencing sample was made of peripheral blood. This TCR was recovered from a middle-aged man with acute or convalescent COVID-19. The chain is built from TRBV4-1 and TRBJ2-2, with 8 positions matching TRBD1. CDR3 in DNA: TGCGCCAGCAGCCAAACAGGGGGGAGCACCGGGGAGCTGTTTTTT. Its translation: CASSQTGGSTGELFF.